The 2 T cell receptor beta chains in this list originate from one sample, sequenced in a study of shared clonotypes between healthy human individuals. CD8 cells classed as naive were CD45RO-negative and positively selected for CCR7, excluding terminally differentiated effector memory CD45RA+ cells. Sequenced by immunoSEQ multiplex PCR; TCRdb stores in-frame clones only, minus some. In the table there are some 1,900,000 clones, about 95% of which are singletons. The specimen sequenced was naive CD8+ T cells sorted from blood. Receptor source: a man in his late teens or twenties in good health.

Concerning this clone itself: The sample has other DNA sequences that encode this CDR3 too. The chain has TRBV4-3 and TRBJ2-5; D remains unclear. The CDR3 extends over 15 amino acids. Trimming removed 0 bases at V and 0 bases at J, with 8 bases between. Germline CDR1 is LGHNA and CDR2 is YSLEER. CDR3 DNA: TGCGCCAGCAGCCAAGATTTGGCTGACCAAGAGACCCAGTACTTC. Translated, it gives CASSQDLADQETQYF.

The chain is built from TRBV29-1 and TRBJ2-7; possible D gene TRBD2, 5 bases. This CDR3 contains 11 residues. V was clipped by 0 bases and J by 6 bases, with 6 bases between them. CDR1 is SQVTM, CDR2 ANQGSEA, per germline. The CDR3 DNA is TGCAGCGTTGAAGAGGGAGTCGAGCAGTACTTC. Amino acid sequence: CSVEEGVEQYF.